These T cell receptor beta chains were read from a single sample in a study of blood T cell repertoires in COVID-19. Data came from immunoSEQ multiplex PCR; TCRdb stores just in-frame clones and leaves some out. Here the sample spans around 250,000 clones, nearly 90% being singletons. Material for sequencing was peripheral blood. The receptor set was obtained from a woman aged 55 to 70 with COVID-19, enrolled during active disease. The CDR3 runs from the conserved cysteine through the conserved F or W.

v_call	j_call	cdr3_aa
TRBV27	TRBJ2-5	CASSLRDRKETQYF
TRBV12-5	TRBJ2-3	CASGLGTWRDTQYF
TRBV4-1	TRBJ1-1	CASRSTGRVEAFF
TRBV4-2	TRBJ2-1	CASSQEWTNEQFF
TRBV18	TRBJ2-2	CASSPPNRAVGELFF
TRBV4-3	TRBJ2-1	CASSHRGRGSGINEQFF
TRBV30	TRBJ2-2	CAWSVGGLNTGELFF
TRBV7-6	TRBJ2-5	CASSLVDYHRGGTQYF
TRBV4-1	TRBJ1-2	CASSQEGGERGGYTF
TRBV5-1	TRBJ1-4	CASSLGTYEKLFF
TRBV27	TRBJ1-2	CASSARGLLYGYTF
TRBV7-2	TRBJ1-6	CASSVPGTGGSPLHF